This entry describes one TCR beta chain. The assay ran at deep level. It was 300 ng DNA, about 30,000 T cell genomes, that went into each replicate PCR of unsorted PBMC. It was on ten immunoSEQ deep assay plates that unsorted PBMC DNA was sequenced. Under the authors' procedure: Filtering was not the same, since immunoSEQ gave junction-only sequences without quality scores. Using immunoSEQ multiplex PCR, the repertoire was profiled, and TCRdb retains in-frame clones only, with some absent. Clone size and V and J calls were adopted from that table, with D and trimming inferred from the DNA. The sample lists around 500,000 clones, about 85% occurring once. This sample is drawn from a study of shared clonotypes between healthy human individuals. The clonotype was recovered from a woman aged 40-49 years in good health. Some clones in this sample may be carry-over from other donors' samples. The sample comprised PBMCs.

The CDR3 DNA is TGCGCCAGCAGCTTGAGCCCAGGGGGTGTCATTCAGTACTTC. Protein: CASSLSPGGVIQYF. V usage is TRBV5-1 and J usage is TRBJ2-4; 7 positions match TRBD1. This CDR3 has 14 residues. The germline gives CDR1 SGHRS, CDR2 YFSETQ. V gave up 1 base and J gave up 9 bases; unmatched junction bases: 7.